There are a few counts of the clone carrying this T cell receptor beta chain. This record comes from a study of blood T cell repertoires in COVID-19. Study summary: The United States, Italy and Spain were the sources of the acute and convalescent COVID-19 samples. PBMCs, B-cell-depleted T cells, or T cells provided the cDNA or gDNA that made up the material.

Sequenced by immunoSEQ multiplex PCR; TCRdb stores in-frame clones only, minus some. Among 63,000 or so clones listed, roughly 77% were seen once. The V gene's germline CDR1 is MNHEY and CDR2 SVGAGI. CDR3 size: 14 residues. V was trimmed by 4 bases and J by 6 bases, leaving 16 bases between them. This clonotype originated in a human donor in a cohort sampled during active COVID-19. Sequencing input: peripheral blood. The chain has TRBV6-5 and TRBJ2-7; D perhaps matches TRBD2 (6 bases). The CDR3 reads CASSSRGNSGEQYF. CDR3 sequence (DNA): TGTGCCAGCAGTTCCCGCGGGAATTCGGGCGAGCAGTACTTC.